This TCR beta chain was sequenced during a study of blood T cell repertoires in COVID-19 (dated by TCRdb to between 2020 and 2021). At the level of the whole study: Samples covering the acute and convalescent phases of COVID-19 were provided by collaborators in the United States, Italy and Spain. The repertoires were made available in a free public database intended to serve as a resource for research on the immune response to SARS-CoV-2. Samples were obtained from the ongoing ImmuneRACE study (first 160 participants) and from over a thousand subjects provided by 6 global collaborators. Subjects who had been exposed to COVID-19, were actively infected with it, or had recovered from it provided the deeply sampled blood TCRbeta repertoires that made up the dataset. The prospective study material was composed of cDNA or gDNA derived from T cells, B-cell-depleted T cells, or PBMCs. Where available, HLA class I and class II types were taken from metadata supplied by the sample provider and were not determined by assay-based typing. The sample metadata nearly always contained a de-identified subject ID, COVID-19 status, age in years and sex. The full study reports these points: How much clinical and demographic metadata was included differed by source and by participant, and the metadata was provided uncurated.

In the prospective study, participants were about 18 to 100 years old, resided in 24 geographic areas of the United States, and were enrolled through a virtual design. To assign participants to cohorts, the prospective study relied on clinical history that participants themselves reported in a screening survey and a study questionnaire. Recovered participants in ImmuneRACE Cohort 3 were defined as having two consecutive negative NP/OP PCR tests, clearance from a healthcare professional, or resolution of symptoms. In the prospective study, whole blood, serum and a nasopharyngeal or oropharyngeal swab were collected from each participant by mobile phlebotomists. Additional blood draws and questionnaires over an approximately 2-month period could optionally be provided by prospective study participants. Before DNA extraction, blood samples from the prospective study were shipped at room temperature or frozen.

TCRbeta CDR3 regions were amplified from genomic DNA by means of the immunoSEQ Assay, a bias-controlled multiplex PCR. Per the original workflow: Within the assay, amplification of reference gene primers was used to estimate how many nucleated cells each sample contained. To quantify the absolute abundance of each unique TCRbeta CDR3 rearrangement, sequence reads were collapsed and filtered. For each sample, productive Simpson clonality was calculated as the square root of Simpson's diversity index across productive rearrangements. TCRdb took this table from immuneACCESS and kept in-frame rearrangements with V and J called. Such tables lack part of the clones; where checked against another copy, unresolved V genes explain under half of the gap, and the rest is unexplained. The D gene and trimming were derived from the DNA, and the V and J assignments and clone size from that table. Here the sample has over 200,000 clones; 80% to 90% occur a single time. The ten largest clones capture approximately 9% of the sample.

Concerning this clone: Its antigen is not yet known. No per-base quality is available; no much larger clone lies one base away.

The TCR comes from a man aged 35 to 55 who had recovered from COVID-19. The specimen was PBMCs or T cells enriched from blood (not recorded which).

The nucleotide sequence is TGTGCCAGCAGTTTTCTGGGCGTAGGAAACACCATATATTTT. This translates into CASSFLGVGNTIYF. Recombination connected TRBV28 to TRBJ1-3, with the D gene not clear enough to name. Trimming costs V 3 bases and J 4 bases, and their ends lie 10 bases apart. Spanning cysteine to phenylalanine, the CDR3 consists of 14 amino acids. CDR3 DNA only is kept here, 42 bases in frame from base 1. In the germline V gene, CDR1 corresponds to MDHEN and CDR2 to SYDVKM.